Presented here are 20 T cell receptor beta chains from one specimen sequenced in a study of vaccination and CD4 T cells after COVID-19. No antigen has been identified for these receptors. Cultured CD4+ T cell DNA was sequenced using the Oncomine TCR Beta short-read assay. One entry per CDR3 protein results from TCRdb running MiXCR on the PCR reads. The sample includes 15,000 to 20,000 distinct CDR3 sequences, around a third of them seen just once. Treatment: roughly 10-day PBMC culture with coronavirus spike peptide pools or control peptides (ViraFEST assay). Sample: CD4+ T cells from blood, cultured in vitro, taken before SARS-CoV-2 vaccination. The receptors were gathered from a human donor who received a COVID-19 vaccine.

The rearrangement links TRBV6-1 to TRBJ2-7, with 9 bases fitting TRBD1. The length of the CDR3 is 15 residues. Trimming took 6 bases from V and 0 from J; bases not matched to a gene: 6. Germline V gene sequence: CDR1 MNHNS, CDR2 SASEGT. CDR3 coding DNA: TGTGCCAGCAGGGAGGACAGGGGCTTCTCCTACGAGCAGTACTTC. Its protein is CASREDRGFSYEQYF.

This clonotype was seen a few times. The chain uses TRBV15 and TRBJ1-2; D remains unclear. The germline gives CDR1 LNHNV, CDR2 YYDKDF (reference sequence). This CDR3 spans 17 amino acids. V dropped 0 bases and J dropped 7 bases, with 21 bases sitting between them. The CDR3 DNA is TGTGCCACCAGCAGAGATCATCGCCCGTCGGGGAATACTGGCTACACCTTC. It yields the protein CATSRDHRPSGNTGYTF. The full variable domain, completed using reference TRBV15 and TRBJ1-2, is DAMVIQNPRYQVTQFGKPVTLSCSQTLNHNVMYWYQQKSSQAPKLLFHYYDKDFNNEADTPDNFQSRRPNTSFCFLDIRSPGLGDTAMYLCATSRDHRPSGNTGYTFGSGTRLTVV.

The V and J genes are TRBV12-3 or TRBV12-4 and TRBJ1-1; D uncertain. The CDR3 is 12 residues long. Trimming took off 6 bases at V and 6 bases at J, with 11 bases between the two ends. The DNA for the CDR3 is TGTGCCAGCAGCCCATTTCAGGCTGAAGCTTTCTTT. This sequence encodes CASSPFQAEAFF.

The chain has TRBV21-1 and TRBJ1-6; TRBD1 is the table's D call and was not checked against the DNA. TRBV21-1 is annotated as a pseudogene. The CDR3 covers 17 residues. The CDR3 DNA reads as TGTGCCAGCAGCACAGCTATTGGACAGGGATATAATTCACCCCTCCACTTT. The encoded protein is CASSTAIGQGYNSPLHF.

This clonotype turned up a few times. The chain combines TRBV19 with TRBJ1-2; no firm D call. Germline V lookup: CDR1 LNHDA, CDR2 SQIVND (reference sequence). The CDR3 sequence is 13 residues long. Trimming cost V 9 bases and J 7 bases, with 18 bases left between them. CDR3 DNA: TGTGCCAGCCACCATACCGACACGCTTGGCTACACCTTC. The encoded protein is CASHHTDTLGYTF.

The rearrangement uses TRBV24-1 and TRBJ2-1, with D uncertain. CDR3 size: 13 residues. Trimming removed 6 bases from V and 12 bases from J, with 17 bases in between. Germline assignment: CDR1 KGHDR and CDR2 SFDVKD. CDR3 residues: CATSTTTPPTQFF. The CDR3 bases are TGTGCCACCAGTACGACGACACCTCCTACGCAGTTCTTC.

The V and J genes are TRBV6-1 and TRBJ2-1, with 9 bases matching TRBD2. V lost 0 bases, J lost 15 bases, and 12 bases stayed unmatched. The CDR3 consists of 15 residues. The germline CDR1 and CDR2 sequences are MNHNS and SASEGT. The CDR3 region is CASSEAGSGGTGWFF. The DNA of the CDR3 is TGTGCCAGCAGTGAAGCGGGGAGCGGGGGGACTGGTTGGTTCTTC.

This clonotype has only a few counts. The CDR3, as DNA: TGCAGTGCTAGTACGGCTAGCGGGGACATAGATACGCAGTATTTT. This encodes CSASTASGDIDTQYF. The rearrangement links TRBV20-1 to TRBJ2-3; 9 nucleotides agree with TRBD2. The V segment lost 3 bases and the J segment 5 bases; nucleotides outside the gene matches: 9. Germline V lookup: CDR1 DFQATT, CDR2 SNEGSKA (reference sequence). The CDR3 sequence is 15 residues long.

The chain couples TRBV7-9 to TRBJ1-2; 9 bases are a match to TRBD1. The CDR3 extends over 16 amino acids. The ends lost 1 base at V and 5 bases at J; junction bases unmatched: 8. CDR1 and CDR2 (germline): SEHNR, FQNEAQ (reference sequence). The CDR3 coding sequence is TGTGCCAGCAGCTTAGGATCCGGACAGGGGAGATATGGCTACACCTTC. This codes for CASSLGSGQGRYGYTF.

The CDR3 nucleotides read TGTGCCAGTAGTATGAAGGGAGGCAGGGGGCTCACTGAAGCTTTCTTT. As protein: CASSMKGGRGLTEAFF. The V call is TRBV19, the J call TRBJ1-1, with 8 bases identical to TRBD1. This CDR3 contains 16 residues. V lost 3 bases to trimming and J lost 4 bases; unmatched junction nucleotides: 10. Germline V CDR1 and CDR2: LNHDA, SQIVND (reference sequence).

The chain carries TRBV30 and TRBJ2-5, with D maybe TRBD1 (5 bases). Germline V gene data show CDR1 as GTSNPN and CDR2 as SVGIG (reference sequence). The V gene lost 0 bases and the J gene lost 4 bases, with 12 bases spanning the gap. The CDR3 extends over 14 amino acids. CDR3: CAWSVPQGSETQYF. CDR3 DNA sequence: TGTGCCTGGAGTGTACCCCAGGGCTCAGAGACCCAGTACTTC.

The rearrangement joins TRBV20-1 to TRBJ2-5; tentatively, D is TRBD2 (6 bases). V gave up 6 bases and J gave up 3 bases, with 17 bases separating them. The CDR3 is 14 amino acids. The germline V gene encodes CDR1 DFQATT and CDR2 SNEGSKA (reference sequence). The CDR3 DNA follows: TGCAGTGCGATGAGGAGGGAATACGAAGAGACCCAGTACTTC. It translates to CSAMRREYEETQYF.

This clonotype has just a few counts. V is TRBV6-1 and J is TRBJ1-2, with TRBD1 matching over 11 bases. There are 12 residues in the CDR3. Trimming at V came to 11 bases and at J to 2 bases, leaving 1 base not matched to a gene. Germline V CDR1 and CDR2: MNHNS, SASEGT. Here the CDR3 DNA reads TGTGCCGGGACAGGGGGGAACTATGGCTACACCTTC. Protein product: CAGTGGNYGYTF.

The chain employs TRBV6-1 and TRBJ1-1, with 8 bases fitting TRBD1. The length of the CDR3 is 14 residues. With V trimmed by 3 bases and J by 3 bases, 3 bases remained unmatched. CDR1 and CDR2 (germline): MNHNS, SASEGT. The CDR3 DNA is TGTGCCAGCAGTGACAGGGGGCCGGACACTGAAGCTTTCTTT. It is translated as CASSDRGPDTEAFF.

V is TRBV9 and J is TRBJ2-3; D unresolved. Germline V CDR1 and CDR2: SGDLS, YYNGEE. V shed 0 bases and J shed 4 bases, with 6 bases lying between them. The CDR3 has 13 amino acids. CDR3 region: CASSVATSDTQYF. In DNA, the CDR3 is TGTGCCAGCAGCGTAGCTACTTCAGATACGCAGTATTTT.

The J gene is TRBJ1-3, the V gene TRBV20-1, with D unresolved. V gave up 0 bases and J gave up 0 bases, with 9 bases separating them. CDR1 and CDR2 (germline): DFQATT, SNEGSKA (reference sequence). The CDR3 consists of 15 residues. The CDR3 region has the DNA TGCAGTGCTAGAGAGCGACTATACTCTGGAAACACCATATATTTT. Protein: CSARERLYSGNTIYF.

This clonotype showed up just a few times. The chain couples TRBV30 to TRBJ2-3; D is unclear. CDR3 length: 13 residues. Trimming stripped 2 bases from V and 9 bases from J, with 15 bases between. Germline CDR1 GTSNPN, CDR2 SVGIG (reference sequence). CDR3: CAWSKKRVGTQYF. For the CDR3, the DNA is TGTGCCTGGAGTAAAAAGCGTGTAGGGACGCAGTATTTT.

The chain joins TRBV7-2 to TRBJ2-1; D remains ambiguous. Germline V gene data show CDR1 as SGHTA and CDR2 as FQGNSA. This CDR3 has 15 amino acids. Trimming took 2 bases from V and 6 from J, leaving 14 bases between them. For the CDR3, the DNA is TGTGCCAGCAGCTTAATGGCTAGAGTTCTCAATGAGCAGTTCTTC. Its translation is CASSLMARVLNEQFF.

The chain joins TRBV20-1 to TRBJ2-7; 12 bases agree with TRBD2. The CDR3 extends over 16 amino acids. V gave up 4 bases and J gave up 0 bases; unmatched junction bases: 7. Germline V gene lookup returns CDR1 DFQATT and CDR2 SNEGSKA (reference sequence). CDR3 DNA: TGCAGTGCTACGGGGACTAGCGGGCCCAGCTCCTACGAGCAGTACTTC. It codes for CSATGTSGPSSYEQYF.

The chain employs TRBV11-3 and TRBJ1-6; D is unresolved. Germline V gene sequence: CDR1 SGHNT, CDR2 YENEEA. CDR3 length: 14 residues. V lost 2 bases to trimming and J lost 4 bases, with 6 bases between them. The CDR3 DNA follows: TGTGCCAGCAGCTTAAGCGCTTATAATTCACCCCTCCACTTT. It translates to CASSLSAYNSPLHF. Together with reference TRBV11-3 and TRBJ1-6, the CDR3 gives the full variable domain: EAGVVQSPRYKIIEKKQPVAFWCNPISGHNTLYWYLQNLGQGPELLIRYENEEAVDDSQLPKDRFSAERLKGVDSTLKIQPAELGDSAVYLCASSLSAYNSPLHFGNGTRLTVT.